This T cell receptor (beta chain) was identified during a study of blood T cells in healthy people across ages. Next came a second PCR, run for about 7 to 12 cycles, which used a sample-barcoded 5' primer along with a J-beta primer mix. Unique molecular identifiers of 12 random nucleotides labeled each cDNA. TCRdb recomputed calls from the 5' RACE reads with MiXCR, one row per CDR3 protein. The profile shows approximately 800,000 distinct CDR3 sequences, approximately 24% of them singletons. Germline-derived CDR1 and CDR2 are SGHVS and FNYEAQ. Trimming took off 1 base at V and 8 bases at J, with 14 bases between the two ends. The CDR3 consists of 15 residues. This clonotype was seen only a few times. The authors drew 8 to 10 milliliters of peripheral blood from each donor. The sample also formed part of further work on T cells of mothers and their children. That publication notes: Over 9.5 million reads per mother and some 3 million per child were obtained. An overlap that was slightly higher, though non-significant, was seen in related mother-child pairs versus unrelated pairs.

This clonotype was sampled from a boy between 5 and 17 years old in good health. Sequences were obtained from blood. V and J are TRBV7-6 and TRBJ1-4, with a possible D match to TRBD1 (6 bases). CDR3 amino acids: CASSLEGGKAEKLFF. As DNA, the CDR3 is TGTGCCAGCAGCTTAGAGGGGGGAAAGGCGGAAAAACTGTTTTTT. The full variable domain, completed using reference TRBV7-6 and TRBJ1-4, is GAGVSQSPRYKVTKRGQDVALRCDPISGHVSLYWYRQALGQGPEFLTYFNYEAQQDKSGLPNDRFSAERPEGSISTLTIQRTEQRDSAMYRCASSLEGGKAEKLFFGSGTQLSVL.